Listed below are T cell receptor beta chains from one sample, sequenced in a study of blood T cell repertoires in COVID-19. Using immunoSEQ multiplex PCR, the repertoire was profiled, and TCRdb retains in-frame clones only, with some absent. The repertoire holds tens of thousands of clones, with approximately 85% as singletons. Sequencing was done on a sample of peripheral blood. All receptors come from a human donor in a cohort sampled during active COVID-19. Both conserved end residues are part of each CDR3. The order of the fields is D gene, clone size, J gene, V gene, CDR3 DNA, CDR3 protein. The D gene is left open where the match is weak. The listing skips clone size in some rows; elsewhere it reads once, few, many or a size class.

>.|.|TRBJ1-6|TRBV27
TGTGCCAGCAGTGACTCCAATTCACCCCTCCACTTT
CASSDSNSPLHF
>TRBD2|.|TRBJ2-1|TRBV6-1
TGTGCCAGCAGTGAGTTCGAATTAGAGGGGAGGGTGTACAATGAGCAGTTCTTC
CASSEFELEGRVYNEQFF
>TRBD1|.|TRBJ1-1|TRBV2
TGTGCCAGCAGGAACAACAGGGGCACTGAAGCTTTCTTT
CASRNNRGTEAFF
>.|.|TRBJ2-3|TRBV5-1
TGCGCCAGCAGCTTGTTACCTAGAAGCACAGATACGCAGTATTTT
CASSLLPRSTDTQYF
>.|.|TRBJ1-5|TRBV19
TGTGCCAGTAGTATTGGTGTCGGTCAGCCCCAGCATTTT
CASSIGVGQPQHF
>.|few|TRBJ2-1|TRBV11-2
TGTGCCAGCAGCTTAGACATCTACAATGAGCAGTTCTTC
CASSLDIYNEQFF
>.|.|TRBJ2-7|TRBV18
TGTGCCAGCTCACCCAGTGGGGGCGCGTCCTACGAGCAGTACTTC
CASSPSGGASYEQYF
>.|.|TRBJ2-2|TRBV4-3
TGCGCCAGCAGCCAAGAGGAGGCGTCTTACTTGAACACCGGGGAGCTGTTTTTT
CASSQEEASYLNTGELFF
>TRBD1|.|TRBJ1-1|TRBV19
TGTGCCAGTAGTAGGGACAGGGTGGGCACTGAAGCTTTCTTT
CASSRDRVGTEAFF
>.|.|TRBJ2-7|TRBV7-9
TGTGCCAGCAGCTTCCAACATCTTTCCTACGAGCAGTACTTC
CASSFQHLSYEQYF
>TRBD2|.|TRBJ2-1|TRBV6-5
TGTGCCAGCAGGCTAGCGGGAGAATATGAGCAGTTCTTC
CASRLAGEYEQFF
>.|once|TRBJ2-4|TRBV9
TGTGCCAGCAGCGTAGGCGGAGCTCAAAACATTCAGTACTTC
CASSVGGAQNIQYF
>.|.|TRBJ2-1|TRBV11-3
TGTGCCAGCAGCTTACAGGGCTCCTACAATGAGCAGTTCTTC
CASSLQGSYNEQFF
>.|.|TRBJ2-2|TRBV9
TGTGCCAGCAGCGTATCGAGTAAACTCGCCGGGGAGCTGTTTTTT
CASSVSSKLAGELFF
>.|.|TRBJ2-5|TRBV23-1
TGCGCCAGCACCCCCGCCTCCATAACCGGGATTGAAGAGACCCAGTACTTC
CASTPASITGIEETQYF
>.|.|TRBJ2-1|TRBV5-4
TGTGCCAGCAGCTCGAACCCCCGACTTTCTCTTGTCTACAATGAGCAGTTCTTC
CASSSNPRLSLVYNEQFF
>TRBD1|few|TRBJ1-5|TRBV7-9
TGTGCCAGCAGCTTTGGGACAGGGGATCAGCCCCAGCATTTT
CASSFGTGDQPQHF
>TRBD2|.|TRBJ2-2|TRBV7-2
TGTGCCAGCAGCCGCCCAACTAGCGGACTTACCGGGGAGCTGTTTTTT
CASSRPTSGLTGELFF
>TRBD2|.|TRBJ2-7|TRBV6-2/TRBV6-3
TGTGCCAGCAGTTCCCTAGCGGGAGTAAGGAACGAGCAGTACTTC
CASSSLAGVRNEQYF
>TRBD1|.|TRBJ1-2|TRBV15
TGTGCCACCAGCAGCGGACAGGGGTCTGGCTACACCTTC
CATSSGQGSGYTF
>.|.|TRBJ2-7|TRBV5-1
TGCGCCAGCAGCTTGGATCCACAGAGCTCCTACGAGCAGTACTTC
CASSLDPQSSYEQYF
>.|.|TRBJ1-1|TRBV7-2
TGTGCCAGCAGCTTAAATCTACGGGGTGAAGCTTTCTTT
CASSLNLRGEAFF
>.|.|TRBJ2-5|TRBV24-1
TGTGCCACCAGTGATTCCAGGGGCCCGGGAGAGACCCAGTACTTC
CATSDSRGPGETQYF
>.|.|TRBJ2-2|TRBV21-1
TGTGCCAGCAGCAAAAGCAGGGAAATTAACACCGGGGAGCTGTTTTTT
CASSKSREINTGELFF
>.|once|TRBJ2-7|TRBV3-1/TRBV3-2
TGTGCCAGCAGCCGATCGACATTTATCAACGAGCAGTACTTC
CASSRSTFINEQYF
>.|.|TRBJ2-5|TRBV5-4
TGTGCCAGCAGCTTACAGGGAGTTGGGCAAGAGACCCAGTACTTC
CASSLQGVGQETQYF
>.|.|TRBJ2-2|TRBV9
TGTGCCAGCAGCGTAGGAGGAGGGACGGACACCGGGGAGCTGTTTTTT
CASSVGGGTDTGELFF
>TRBD2|.|TRBJ2-1|TRBV5-1
TGCGCCAGCAGCTTGACTAGCGGGAGCTGGGTCAAGCAGTTCTTC
CASSLTSGSWVKQFF
>.|.|TRBJ2-7|TRBV18
TGTGCCAGCTCACCGAGTCGGGGGAGCTCCTACGAGCAGTACTTC
CASSPSRGSSYEQYF
>.|.|TRBJ1-3|TRBV28
TGTGCCAGCCTCGGGGCAGGGGTTATTGGAAACACCATATATTTT
CASLGAGVIGNTIYF